This T cell receptor (beta chain) was obtained from a study of technical replicates of blood from a few donors. Assay: immunoSEQ multiplex PCR; the TCRdb copy retains only in-frame clones and omits some. In the table there are 75,000 to 80,000 clones, around 94% of which are singletons. CDR3 length equals 15 residues. Germline CDR1 is SGDLS and CDR2 is YYNGEE. The junction had 5 bases not matched to a gene; V was cut back by 2 bases and J by 6 bases. Sequencing was performed on T cells isolated from PBMCs. The sequence derives from a human donor in good health. The chain carries TRBV9 and TRBJ2-1; 10 nucleotides agree with TRBD2. CDR3 protein: CASSVRTSGFNEQFF. The DNA of the CDR3 is TGTGCCAGCAGCGTTAGGACTAGCGGTTTCAATGAGCAGTTCTTC.